This T cell receptor beta chain was observed in a study of CD8+CD57+ T cells in acquired aplastic anemia. Template material for TCR beta VDJ and CDR3 profiling consisted of genomic DNA. MiXCR, applied by TCRdb to the reads, yields one record per CDR3 protein. The data contain about 220,000 distinct CDR3 sequences, approximately 35% of them singletons. This clonotype came up many times. The V end was cut by 0 bases, the J end by 3 bases, with 3 bases between. Germline loops: CDR1 SGHTA, CDR2 FQGNSA. CDR3 length: 13 residues. The sequence was obtained from a human donor in good health, serving as a control. The source material was sorted CD4+, CD8+, or CD8+CD57+ T cells (not recorded which) from PBMCs. This chain uses TRBV7-2 with TRBJ1-3; D not resolved. The CDR3 region is CASSLAVGNTIYF. The CDR3 region has the DNA TGTGCCAGCAGCTTAGCCGTTGGAAACACCATATATTTT.